This TCR beta chain was recovered during a study of blood T cell repertoires in COVID-19. Study-wide context: Spain, Italy and the United States supplied samples that represented acute and convalescent COVID-19. T cells, B-cell-depleted T cells, or PBMCs provided the cDNA or gDNA that served as material.

Original processing methods: Nucleated cell number was recorded as an estimate derived from reference gene primer amplification. Measured with immunoSEQ multiplex PCR; TCRdb has only the in-frame clones, and not every one. V and J calls and clone size are those listed in that table; D and trimming were worked out from the DNA. The table lists around 160,000 clones, around 81% of them singletons. The germline V gene has CDR1 MNHEY and CDR2 SMNVEV (reference sequence). CDR3 length equals 14 residues. V was clipped by 3 bases and J by 7 bases; unmatched bases: 3. Sequenced input: peripheral blood. This chain joins TRBV27 and TRBJ1-5, with 10 nucleotides matching TRBD1. This receptor was obtained from a woman aged 40 to 49 with active or convalescent COVID-19. The CDR3 sequence: CASSLGTGDQPQHF. The CDR3 region has the DNA TGTGCCAGCAGTTTGGGGACAGGGGACCAGCCCCAGCATTTT.